This TCR beta chain was recorded in a study of cytomegalovirus exposure and HLA in healthy donors. A word on this clone: Its specificity is not known.

Study results and limitations: Available immune exposure information was restricted to CMV serostatus only. Accounts indicate the classifier identified cytomegalovirus status with strong specificity and sensitivity. The likely origin of a cluster of highly shared sequence variants was a sequencing artifact.

Trimming shortened V by 3 bases and J by 7 bases, and 9 bases separated the two germline ends. Germline V gives CDR1 MNHEY, CDR2 SVGAGI. The CDR3 runs to 13 residues. Primers included in the PCR were 60 Vbeta and 13 Jbeta primers. TCRdb's copy holds only in-frame clones and misses some; the assay was immunoSEQ multiplex PCR. The sample's table shows around 100,000 clones. The chain has TRBV6-5 and TRBJ2-2, with D possibly being TRBD2 (6 bases). This clonotype was sampled from a man aged 25-45 years in good health and CMV-seronegative. The sequenced sample was PBMCs. The CDR3 DNA is TGTGCCAGCAGTTATGGGGGGATCGGGGAGCTGTTTTTT. The encoded protein is CASSYGGIGELFF.